Listed below are T cell receptor beta chains from one sample, sequenced in a study of OX40 agonist ivuxolimab in advanced cancers. Generated by immunoSEQ multiplex PCR, the TCRdb table keeps only in-frame clones and is missing some. The profile shows about 50,000 clones, about nine tenths of them singletons. The source was CD4+ or CD8+ T cells sorted from blood, collected in a trial of the OX40 agonist ivuxolimab. These receptors originate from an adult with an advanced solid tumor such as melanoma, head and neck, liver or kidney cancer. Both conserved end residues are part of each CDR3. D genes are given only for firm matches. Not all rows give a size; the values are once, few, many and, for expanded clones, a class.

v_gene	len	j_gene	d_gene	abundance	CDR3nt	CDR3aa
TRBV5-5	14	TRBJ1-5	.	few	TGTGCCAGCAGCTTGGGCATGGGTGGTCAGCCCCAGCATTTT	CASSLGMGGQPQHF
TRBV13	13	TRBJ2-3	.	.	TGTGCCAGCAGCGGGGAGTCCACAGATACGCAGTATTTT	CASSGESTDTQYF
TRBV11-2	17	TRBJ1-6	.	once	TGTGCCAGCAGCTTAGAGGCGGGGGGAGCGTGGAATTCACCCCTCCACTTT	CASSLEAGGAWNSPLHF
TRBV5-4	13	TRBJ1-2	.	few	TGTGCCAGCAGCAACAGGGTGAGCTATGGCTACACCTTC	CASSNRVSYGYTF
TRBV19	15	TRBJ2-1	TRBD2	.	TGTGCCAGTAGTATCGGGGAGCGGGGGGGCAATGAGCAGTTCTTC	CASSIGERGGNEQFF
TRBV10-3	12	TRBJ2-1	.	.	TGTGCCATCAGTGACAGTCTGGATGAGCAGTTCTTC	CAISDSLDEQFF
TRBV15	16	TRBJ1-5	TRBD1	.	TGTGCCACCAGCAGAGTGACAGGGAATAGCAATCAGCCCCAGCATTTT	CATSRVTGNSNQPQHF
TRBV15	15	TRBJ2-3	TRBD1	.	TGTGCCACCAGCCCGGACAGGGCCAGCACAGATACGCAGTATTTT	CATSPDRASTDTQYF
TRBV2	14	TRBJ1-2	.	.	TGTGCCAGCACCGCTGACAGAGCTAACTATGGCTACACCTTC	CASTADRANYGYTF
TRBV6-6	14	TRBJ1-5	.	.	TGTGCCAGCATCTCTGACCCGGGGAATCAGCCCCAGCATTTT	CASISDPGNQPQHF
TRBV30	13	TRBJ1-2	TRBD1	.	TGCGCCTGGGTTCCGGGACAGGACTATGGCTACACCTTC	CAWVPGQDYGYTF
TRBV11-3	15	TRBJ2-1	TRBD2	medium-sized	TGTGCCAGCAGCTTTACTAGCGGGGACGGCAATGAGCAGTTCTTC	CASSFTSGDGNEQFF
TRBV5-4	14	TRBJ2-2	.	.	TGTGCCAGCTCCTCATTGTTAGATACCGGGGAGCTGTTTTTT	CASSSLLDTGELFF
TRBV6-1	12	TRBJ2-2	.	.	TGTGCCCATAATGGGGTTTCCGGGGAGCTGTTTTTT	CAHNGVSGELFF
TRBV18	15	TRBJ1-1	.	.	TGTGCCAGCTCACCACCGAGGGAACTGAACACTGAAGCTTTCTTT	CASSPPRELNTEAFF
TRBV15	15	TRBJ2-1	TRBD1	.	TGTGCCACCAGCAGGGATCCGACAGGGGCGGATGAGCAGTTCTTC	CATSRDPTGADEQFF
TRBV6-1	15	TRBJ1-1	.	.	TGTGCCAGCAGTGAAGCGAGGGTTACGAACACTGAAGCTTTCTTT	CASSEARVTNTEAFF
TRBV5-6	16	TRBJ2-1	TRBD2	.	TGTGCCAGCAGCTTGGAGTCTGGACTAGCCTACAATGAGCAGTTCTTC	CASSLESGLAYNEQFF
TRBV5-4	15	TRBJ2-5	TRBD2	.	TGTGCCAGCAGCACCCCCGGGACTAGAGAGGAGACCCAGTACTTC	CASSTPGTREETQYF
TRBV4-1	16	TRBJ1-5	.	.	TGCGCCAGCAGCCAAGAACGGCAGTATAGCAATCAGCCCCAGCATTTT	CASSQERQYSNQPQHF
TRBV5-6	13	TRBJ2-7	TRBD1	.	TGTGCCAGCAGCCCGGGACAGCCCTACGAGCAGTACTTC	CASSPGQPYEQYF
TRBV5-1	14	TRBJ1-1	TRBD1	.	TGCGCCAGCAGCTTTGGCAGGGGGCGGACTGAAGCTTTCTTT	CASSFGRGRTEAFF
TRBV14	14	TRBJ2-7	.	.	TGTGCCAGCAGTCGCTCTGACAGCCCCTACGAGCAGTACTTC	CASSRSDSPYEQYF
TRBV27	15	TRBJ1-2	.	.	TGTGCCAGCAGCCCACTCGGCACACGCCTCTATGGCTACACCTTC	CASSPLGTRLYGYTF
TRBV6-5	13	TRBJ1-4	.	.	TGTGCCAGCAGTTACTTATATACAGGAGAACTGTTTTTT	CASSYLYTGELFF
TRBV4-1	14	TRBJ2-5	.	.	TGCGCCAGCAGCCAAGTGGGACTGGCAGAGACCCAGTACTTC	CASSQVGLAETQYF
TRBV30	13	TRBJ1-1	.	.	TGTGCCTGGAGTTGGGCGGAGAACACTGAAGCTTTCTTT	CAWSWAENTEAFF
TRBV5-5	18	TRBJ2-3	TRBD2	.	TGTGCCAGCAGCGTGATGACTGCGGGACTAGCCTTCACAGATACGCAGTATTTT	CASSVMTAGLAFTDTQYF
TRBV19	14	TRBJ1-6	.	.	TGTGCCAGTAGTCTCGGGGGGCTTGGTTCACCCCTCCACTTT	CASSLGGLGSPLHF
TRBV14	14	TRBJ2-2	.	.	TGTGCCAGCAGCTACTCAGGGAGCGGCGGGGAGCTGTTTTTT	CASSYSGSGGELFF
TRBV23-1	17	TRBJ2-1	.	.	TGCGCCAGCAGTCAATCGTTGGCAGGACGCTCCTACAATGAGCAGTTCTTC	CASSQSLAGRSYNEQFF
TRBV6-1	13	TRBJ2-5	.	.	TGTGCCAGCAAGATAACAATCCAAGAGACCCAGTACTTC	CASKITIQETQYF
TRBV27	17	TRBJ2-3	TRBD2	.	TGTGCCAGCAGTTCCTGGACTAGCGGGGGGGGCACAGATACGCAGTATTTT	CASSSWTSGGGTDTQYF
TRBV7-2	14	TRBJ2-1	.	.	TGTGCCAGCAGCTTCACGAGCTCCTACAATGAGCAGTTCTTC	CASSFTSSYNEQFF
TRBV15	15	TRBJ1-4	.	.	TGTGCCACCAGCAGAGATCCGGCCATGGGGGAAAAACTGTTTTTT	CATSRDPAMGEKLFF
TRBV6-6	13	TRBJ1-1	.	.	TGTGCCAGCACCATACAGGTGAACACTGAAGCTTTCTTT	CASTIQVNTEAFF
TRBV15	13	TRBJ1-1	.	once	TGTGCCACCAGCAGAGAGGGGGTTGCTGAAGCTTTCTTT	CATSREGVAEAFF
TRBV5-6	12	TRBJ2-1	.	.	TGTGCCAGCAGCCTTGCATGGGATGAGCAGTTCTTC	CASSLAWDEQFF
TRBV4-2	14	TRBJ1-1	.	.	TGTGCCAGCAGCCAAGCGGAAGGGACCACTGAAGCTTTCTTT	CASSQAEGTTEAFF
TRBV19	15	TRBJ2-5	TRBD2	.	TGTGCCAGTAGTACGGGACTAGCCACCCAAGAGACCCAGTACTTC	CASSTGLATQETQYF
TRBV28	13	TRBJ1-1	.	.	TGTGCCAGCATGCTATCCCGGGACACTGAAGCTTTCTTT	CASMLSRDTEAFF
TRBV18	12	TRBJ2-1	.	.	TGTGCCAGCTCACCACTAGAGAATGAGCAGTTCTTC	CASSPLENEQFF
TRBV5-4	14	TRBJ1-2	.	once	TGTGCCAGCAGCCCGTCCCGGGGGGGAGGGGGCTACACCTTC	CASSPSRGGGGYTF
TRBV4-1	15	TRBJ1-1	.	.	TGCGCCAGCAGCCAAGATTTGGGGGCGAGGACTGAAGCTTTCTTT	CASSQDLGARTEAFF
TRBV6-5	15	TRBJ2-1	TRBD1	few	TGTGCCAGCAGTCGAGGGACAGGCGATTACAATGAGCAGTTCTTC	CASSRGTGDYNEQFF
TRBV6-6	13	TRBJ2-3	.	.	TGTGCCAGCAGTTTTGGGGGCGCAGATACGCAGTATTTT	CASSFGGADTQYF
TRBV7-3	15	TRBJ2-1	TRBD2	.	TGTGCCAGCAGCTTTATACGGGGGGGCCCGAATGAGCAGTTCTTC	CASSFIRGGPNEQFF
TRBV19	14	TRBJ1-5	.	.	TGTGCCAGTAGTGTCTCGGGGGGGAATCAGCCCCAGCATTTT	CASSVSGGNQPQHF
TRBV5-1	17	TRBJ2-2	TRBD2	.	TGCGCCAGCTCCCTCGGACTAGCGGGGGGTAACACCGGGGAGCTGTTTTTT	CASSLGLAGGNTGELFF
TRBV9	16	TRBJ1-6	.	.	TGTGCCAGCAGCGAGGACAGCTACTCCTATAATTCACCCCTCCACTTT	CASSEDSYSYNSPLHF
TRBV19	17	TRBJ2-1	TRBD1	.	TGTGCCAGTAGTATGGGACAGGGGGCTTCTACCTACAATGAGCAGTTCTTC	CASSMGQGASTYNEQFF
TRBV6-1	21	TRBJ2-3	TRBD2	few	TGTGCCAGCAGTGAAAACCCCGGACAGGTGATCGGGACTAGCCCCCGGGATACGCAGTATTTT	CASSENPGQVIGTSPRDTQYF
TRBV2	13	TRBJ1-1	.	.	TGTGCCAGCAGTGAAAGAGGCGGCACTGAAGCTTTCTTT	CASSERGGTEAFF
TRBV15	13	TRBJ2-5	.	.	TGTGCCACCAGCAGAGGCAGCCAAGAGACCCAGTACTTC	CATSRGSQETQYF
TRBV11-2	14	TRBJ2-2	.	.	TGTGCCAGCAGCTTAGGACGGAACACCGGGGAGCTGTTTTTT	CASSLGRNTGELFF